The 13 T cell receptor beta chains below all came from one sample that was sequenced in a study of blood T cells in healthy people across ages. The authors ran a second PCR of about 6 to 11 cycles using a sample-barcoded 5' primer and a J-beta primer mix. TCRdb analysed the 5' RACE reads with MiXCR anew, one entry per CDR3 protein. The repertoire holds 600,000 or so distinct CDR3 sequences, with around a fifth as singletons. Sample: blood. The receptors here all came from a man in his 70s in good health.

CDR3 loop: CASSPGTQNIQYF. DNA for the CDR3: TGTGCCAGCAGCCCCGGGACCCAAAACATTCAGTACTTC. The rearrangement joins TRBV7-2 to TRBJ2-4, with D tentatively TRBD1 or TRBD2 (5 bases each). Per germline, CDR1 SGHTA and CDR2 FQGNSA. The CDR3 is 13 residues long. V lost 5 bases and J lost 5, with 10 bases in between.

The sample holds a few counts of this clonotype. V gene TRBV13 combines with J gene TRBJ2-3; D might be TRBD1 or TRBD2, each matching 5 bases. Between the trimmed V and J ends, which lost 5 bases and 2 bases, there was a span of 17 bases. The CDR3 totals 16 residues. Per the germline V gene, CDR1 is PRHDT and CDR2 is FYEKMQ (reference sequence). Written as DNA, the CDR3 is TGTGCCAGCAGCCCCACAGGACTTGGATCCACAGATACGCAGTATTTT. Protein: CASSPTGLGSTDTQYF.

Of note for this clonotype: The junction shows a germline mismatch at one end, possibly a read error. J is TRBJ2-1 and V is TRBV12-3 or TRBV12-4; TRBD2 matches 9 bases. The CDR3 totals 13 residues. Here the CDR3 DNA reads TGTGCCAGCAAATTGGGGACTAGCCGGACGGAATACTTC. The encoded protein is CASKLGTSRTEYF.

The CDR3 here is CASSYSIIGGEKNTEAFF. For the CDR3, the DNA is TGTGCCAGCAGTTACTCGATCATAGGGGGCGAGAAGAACACTGAAGCTTTCTTT. V usage is TRBV6-2 or TRBV6-3 and J usage is TRBJ1-1; TRBD1 matches 7 bases. Germline V lookup: CDR1 MNHEY, CDR2 SVGEGT. This CDR3 is 18 amino acids long. The V and J ends lost 0 bases and 1 base, in that order; junction bases with no gene match: 11.

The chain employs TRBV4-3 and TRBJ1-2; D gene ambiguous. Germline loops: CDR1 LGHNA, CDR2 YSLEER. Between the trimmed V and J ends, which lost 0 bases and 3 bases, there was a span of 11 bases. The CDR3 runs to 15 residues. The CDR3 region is CASSQDSRQYYGYTF. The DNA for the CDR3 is TGCGCCAGCAGCCAAGATTCCAGACAATACTATGGCTACACCTTC.

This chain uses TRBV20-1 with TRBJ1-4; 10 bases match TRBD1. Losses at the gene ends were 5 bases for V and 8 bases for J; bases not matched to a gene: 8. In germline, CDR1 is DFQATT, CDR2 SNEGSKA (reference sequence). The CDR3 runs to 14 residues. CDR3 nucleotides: TGCAGTGCTGGGGACCAGGACAGGGGGGAAAAACTGTTTTTT. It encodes CSAGDQDRGEKLFF.

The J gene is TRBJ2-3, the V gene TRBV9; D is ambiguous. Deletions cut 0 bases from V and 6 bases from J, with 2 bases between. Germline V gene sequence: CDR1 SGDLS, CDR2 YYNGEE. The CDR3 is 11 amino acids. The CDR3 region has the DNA TGTGCCAGCAGCGTAGAGGATACGCAGTATTTT. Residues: CASSVEDTQYF.

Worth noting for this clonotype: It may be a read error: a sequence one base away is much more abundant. The chain's CDR3 is CASKLGTDKETRYF. In DNA, the CDR3 is TGTGCCAGCAAGCTCGGGACAGATAAAGAGACCCGGTACTTC. The V and J genes are TRBV6-5 and TRBJ2-5; 7 nucleotides align to TRBD1. Germline-derived CDR1 and CDR2 are MNHEY and SVGAGI. This CDR3 has 14 amino acids.

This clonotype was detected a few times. The CDR3 DNA follows: TGCAGTGCCAATAACCGGGACTACCAAGAGACCCAGTACTTC. The encoded protein is CSANNRDYQETQYF. This sequence joins TRBV20-1 and TRBJ2-5; a possible D gene is TRBD2 (6 bases). The CDR3 loop spans 14 amino acids. V shed 6 bases and J shed 0 bases, with 14 bases lying between them. Germline CDR1 DFQATT, CDR2 SNEGSKA (reference sequence).

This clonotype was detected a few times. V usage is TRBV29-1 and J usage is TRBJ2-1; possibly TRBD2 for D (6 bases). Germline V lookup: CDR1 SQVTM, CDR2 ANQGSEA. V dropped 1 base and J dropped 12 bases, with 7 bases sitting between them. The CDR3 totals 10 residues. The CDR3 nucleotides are TGCAGCGTTGAAGGGCGGGGGCAGTTCTTC. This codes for CSVEGRGQFF.

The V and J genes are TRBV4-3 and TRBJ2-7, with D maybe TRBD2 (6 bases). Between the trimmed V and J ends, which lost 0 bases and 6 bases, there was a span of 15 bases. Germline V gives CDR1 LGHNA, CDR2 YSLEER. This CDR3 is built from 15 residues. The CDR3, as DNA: TGCGCCAGCAGCCAAGATTTACTAGCACCGACCGAGCAGTACTTC. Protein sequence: CASSQDLLAPTEQYF.

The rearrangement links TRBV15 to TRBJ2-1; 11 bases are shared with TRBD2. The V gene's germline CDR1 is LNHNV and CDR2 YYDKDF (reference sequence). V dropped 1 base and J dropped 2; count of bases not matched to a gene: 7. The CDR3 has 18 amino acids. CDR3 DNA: TGTGCCACCAGCAGAGTCCGGACTAGCGGGCAAGCCTACAATGAGCAGTTCTTC. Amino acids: CATSRVRTSGQAYNEQFF. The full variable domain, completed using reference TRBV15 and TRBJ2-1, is DAMVIQNPRYQVTQFGKPVTLSCSQTLNHNVMYWYQQKSSQAPKLLFHYYDKDFNNEADTPDNFQSRRPNTSFCFLDIRSPGLGDTAMYLCATSRVRTSGQAYNEQFFGPGTRLTVL.

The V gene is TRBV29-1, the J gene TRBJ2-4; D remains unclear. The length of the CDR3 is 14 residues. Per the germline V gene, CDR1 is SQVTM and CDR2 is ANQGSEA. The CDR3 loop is CRRHRNLNKNIQYF. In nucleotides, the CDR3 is TGCAGGCGCCACCGGAACCTAAACAAAAACATTCAGTACTTC.